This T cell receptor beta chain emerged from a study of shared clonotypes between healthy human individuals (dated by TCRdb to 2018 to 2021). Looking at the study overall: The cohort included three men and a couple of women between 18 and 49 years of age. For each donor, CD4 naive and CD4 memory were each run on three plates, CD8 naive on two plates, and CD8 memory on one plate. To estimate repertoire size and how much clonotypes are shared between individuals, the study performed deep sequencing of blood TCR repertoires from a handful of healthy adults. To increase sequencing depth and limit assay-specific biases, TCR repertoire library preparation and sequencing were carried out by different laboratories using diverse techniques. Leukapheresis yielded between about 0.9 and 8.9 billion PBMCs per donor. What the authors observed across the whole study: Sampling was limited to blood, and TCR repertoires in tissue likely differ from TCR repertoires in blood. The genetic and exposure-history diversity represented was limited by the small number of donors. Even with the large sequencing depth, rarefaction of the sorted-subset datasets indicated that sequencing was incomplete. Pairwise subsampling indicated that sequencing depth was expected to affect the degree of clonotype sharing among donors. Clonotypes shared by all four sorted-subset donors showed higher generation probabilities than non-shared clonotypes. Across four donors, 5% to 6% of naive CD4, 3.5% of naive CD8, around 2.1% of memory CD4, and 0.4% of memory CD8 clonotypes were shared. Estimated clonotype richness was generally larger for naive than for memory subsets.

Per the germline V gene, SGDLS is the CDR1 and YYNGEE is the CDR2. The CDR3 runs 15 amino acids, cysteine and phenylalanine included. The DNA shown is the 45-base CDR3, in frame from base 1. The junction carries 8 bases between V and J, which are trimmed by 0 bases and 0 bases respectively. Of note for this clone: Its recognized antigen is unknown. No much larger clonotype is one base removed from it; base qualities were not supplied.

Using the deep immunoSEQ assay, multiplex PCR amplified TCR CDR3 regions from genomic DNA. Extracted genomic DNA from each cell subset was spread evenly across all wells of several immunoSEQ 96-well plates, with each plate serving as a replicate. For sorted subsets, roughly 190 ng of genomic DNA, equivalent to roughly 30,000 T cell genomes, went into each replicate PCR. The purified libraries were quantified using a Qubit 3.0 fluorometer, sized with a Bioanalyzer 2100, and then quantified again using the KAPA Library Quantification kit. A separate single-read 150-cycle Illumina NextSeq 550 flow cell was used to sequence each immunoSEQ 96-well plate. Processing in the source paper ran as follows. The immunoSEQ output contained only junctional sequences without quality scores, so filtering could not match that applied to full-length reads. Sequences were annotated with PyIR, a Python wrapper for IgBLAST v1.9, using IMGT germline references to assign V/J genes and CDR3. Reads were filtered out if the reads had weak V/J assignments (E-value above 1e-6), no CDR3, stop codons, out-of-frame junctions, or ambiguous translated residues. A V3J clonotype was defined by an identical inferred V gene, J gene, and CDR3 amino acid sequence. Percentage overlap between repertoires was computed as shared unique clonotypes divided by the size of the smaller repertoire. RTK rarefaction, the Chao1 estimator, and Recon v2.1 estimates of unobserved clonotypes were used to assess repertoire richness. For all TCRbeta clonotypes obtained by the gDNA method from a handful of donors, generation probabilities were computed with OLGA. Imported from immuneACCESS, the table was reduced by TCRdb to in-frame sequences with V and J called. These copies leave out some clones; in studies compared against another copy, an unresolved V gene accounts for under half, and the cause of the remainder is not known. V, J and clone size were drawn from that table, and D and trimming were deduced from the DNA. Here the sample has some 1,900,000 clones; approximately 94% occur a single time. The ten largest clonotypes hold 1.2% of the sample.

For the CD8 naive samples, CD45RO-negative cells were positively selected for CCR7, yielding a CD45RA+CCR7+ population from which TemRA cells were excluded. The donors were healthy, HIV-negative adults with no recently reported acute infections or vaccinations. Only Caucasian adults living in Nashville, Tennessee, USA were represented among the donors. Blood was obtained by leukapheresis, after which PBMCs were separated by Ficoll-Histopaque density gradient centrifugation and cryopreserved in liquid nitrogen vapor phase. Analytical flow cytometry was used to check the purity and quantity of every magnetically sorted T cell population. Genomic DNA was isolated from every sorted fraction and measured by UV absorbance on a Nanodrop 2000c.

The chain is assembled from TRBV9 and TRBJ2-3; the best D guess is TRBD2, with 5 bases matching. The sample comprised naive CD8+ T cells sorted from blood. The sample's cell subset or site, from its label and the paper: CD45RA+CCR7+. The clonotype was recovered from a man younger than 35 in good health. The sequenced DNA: TGTGCCAGCAGCGTAGACGGGGTCAGCACAGATACGCAGTATTTT. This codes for CASSVDGVSTDTQYF.